These 7 T cell receptor beta chains were sequenced from one sample in a study of cytomegalovirus exposure and HLA in healthy donors. The method was immunoSEQ multiplex PCR; TCRdb's version includes in-frame clones alone and lacks a portion of them. Of about 180,000 clones listed, 75% to 90% are singletons. Sequenced material: PBMCs. The receptors derive from a man between 18 and 35 years old in good health and CMV-seropositive.

V and J are TRBV5-1 and TRBJ2-4; D call uncertain. This CDR3 is 14 amino acids long. V gave up 2 bases and J gave up 7 bases, with 13 bases separating them. From germline, CDR1 is SGHRS and CDR2 YFSETQ. CDR3 nucleotides: TGCGCCAGCAGCTTACTGCCGAGTTTGAACATTCAGTACTTC. This translates into CASSLLPSLNIQYF. The full variable domain, its missing parts supplied by reference TRBV5-1 and TRBJ2-4, is KAGVTQTPRYLIKTRGQQVTLSCSPISGHRSVSWYQQTPGQGLQFLFEYFSETQRNKGNFPGRFSGRQFSNSRSEMNVSTLELGDSALYLCASSLLPSLNIQYFGAGTRLSVL.

This rearrangement joins TRBV6-5 to TRBJ2-1, with D perhaps matching TRBD2 (5 bases). Germline CDR1 is MNHEY and CDR2 is SVGAGI. This CDR3 comprises 14 residues. Trimming shortened V by 7 bases and J by 4 bases, and 14 bases separated the two germline ends. In DNA form, the CDR3 reads TGTGCCAGCATCTACGGGAACCGATACAATGAGCAGTTCTTC. Translation gives CASIYGNRYNEQFF.

The rearrangement links TRBV9 to TRBJ2-5; TRBD1 aligns across 7 bases. The CDR3 totals 17 residues. The junction had 8 bases not matched to a gene; V was cut back by 0 bases and J by 0 bases. Germline loops: CDR1 SGDLS, CDR2 YYNGEE. CDR3 coding DNA: TGTGCCAGCAGCGTAGGCCGGGACAGTCTTAACCAAGAGACCCAGTACTTC. It is translated as CASSVGRDSLNQETQYF.

V and J are TRBV5-1 and TRBJ2-1; 8 nucleotides agree with TRBD2. The CDR3 has 16 amino acids. Germline V gene lookup returns CDR1 SGHRS and CDR2 YFSETQ. V shed 2 bases and J 5 bases; nucleotides not matched to a gene: 9. The CDR3 nucleotides are TGCGCCAGCAGCTTTTCCGGGACTAGGGGTAACAATGAGCAGTTCTTC. This translates into CASSFSGTRGNNEQFF.

The rearrangement uses TRBV10-1 and TRBJ2-1, with D tentatively TRBD2 (7 bases). CDR1 and CDR2 (germline): WNHNN, SYGVQD (reference sequence). V lost 0 bases and J 4 bases, leaving 13 bases between the germline ends. The CDR3 is 16 amino acids. The chain's CDR3 is CASSESRGGGYNEQFF. CDR3 in DNA: TGCGCCAGCAGTGAGTCGAGGGGGGGAGGATACAATGAGCAGTTCTTC.

The chain combines TRBV11-2 with TRBJ2-3; TRBD1 aligns across 8 bases. This CDR3 comprises 18 residues. Trimming at V came to 1 base and at J to 3 bases, leaving 12 bases not matched to a gene. The germline CDR1 and CDR2 sequences are SGHAT and FQNNGV. CDR3 nucleotide sequence: TGTGCCAGCAGCTTAGGTTGGGCGAGACAGGGGAATACAGATACGCAGTATTTT. It is translated as CASSLGWARQGNTDTQYF. Using reference TRBV11-2 and TRBJ2-3 for the parts outside the CDR3, the full variable domain is EAGVAQSPRYKIIEKRQSVAFWCNPISGHATLYWYQQILGQGPKLLIQFQNNGVVDDSQLPKDRFSAERLKGVDSTLKIQPAKLEDSAVYLCASSLGWARQGNTDTQYFGPGTRLTVL.

CDR3 in DNA: TGCGCCAGCAGCTTGGGGGTCAGGGGGAACACTGAAGCTTTCTTT. Its protein product is CASSLGVRGNTEAFF. J is TRBJ1-1 and V is TRBV5-1; maybe TRBD1 (6 bases). Looked up from germline, CDR1 is SGHRS and CDR2 is YFSETQ. The length of the CDR3 is 15 residues. V shed 0 bases and J shed 1 base, with 10 bases lying between them. Full variable domain (outside the CDR3, taken from reference TRBV5-1 and TRBJ1-1): KAGVTQTPRYLIKTRGQQVTLSCSPISGHRSVSWYQQTPGQGLQFLFEYFSETQRNKGNFPGRFSGRQFSNSRSEMNVSTLELGDSALYLCASSLGVRGNTEAFFGQGTRLTVV.